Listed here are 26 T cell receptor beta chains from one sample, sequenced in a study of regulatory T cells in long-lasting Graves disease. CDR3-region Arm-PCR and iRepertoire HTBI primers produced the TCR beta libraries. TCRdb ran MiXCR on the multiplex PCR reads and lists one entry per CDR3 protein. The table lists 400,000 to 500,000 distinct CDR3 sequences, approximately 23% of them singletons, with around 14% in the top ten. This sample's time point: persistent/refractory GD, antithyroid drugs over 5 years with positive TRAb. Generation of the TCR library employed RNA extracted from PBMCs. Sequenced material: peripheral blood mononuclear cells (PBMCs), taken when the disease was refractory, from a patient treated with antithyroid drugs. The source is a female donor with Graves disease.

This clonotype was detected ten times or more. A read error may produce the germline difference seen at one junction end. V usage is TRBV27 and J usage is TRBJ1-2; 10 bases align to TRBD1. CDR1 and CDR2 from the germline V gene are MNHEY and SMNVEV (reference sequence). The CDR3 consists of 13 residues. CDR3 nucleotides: TGTGCCAGCAGGGGACAGGGGTCATCTGGCTACGCCTTC. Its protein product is CASRGQGSSGYAF.

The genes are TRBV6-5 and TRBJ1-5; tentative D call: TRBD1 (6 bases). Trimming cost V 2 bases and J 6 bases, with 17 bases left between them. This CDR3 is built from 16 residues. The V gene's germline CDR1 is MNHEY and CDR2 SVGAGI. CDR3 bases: TGTGCCAGCAGTTACCCGGGGGGCACCTCGAGTCAGCCCCAGCATTTT. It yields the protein CASSYPGGTSSQPQHF.

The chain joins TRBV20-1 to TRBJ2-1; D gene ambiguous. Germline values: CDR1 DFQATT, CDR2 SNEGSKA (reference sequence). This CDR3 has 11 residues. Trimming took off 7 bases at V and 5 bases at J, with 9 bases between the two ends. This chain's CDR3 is CSVGRNNEQFF. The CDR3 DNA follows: TGCAGTGTAGGACGTAACAATGAGCAGTTCTTC.

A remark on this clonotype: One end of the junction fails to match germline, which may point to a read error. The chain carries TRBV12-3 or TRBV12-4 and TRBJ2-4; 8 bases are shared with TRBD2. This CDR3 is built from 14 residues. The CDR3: CASSLTGTSGTEFF. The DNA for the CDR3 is TGTGCCAGCAGTTTGACCGGGACTAGTGGGACTGAGTTCTTC.

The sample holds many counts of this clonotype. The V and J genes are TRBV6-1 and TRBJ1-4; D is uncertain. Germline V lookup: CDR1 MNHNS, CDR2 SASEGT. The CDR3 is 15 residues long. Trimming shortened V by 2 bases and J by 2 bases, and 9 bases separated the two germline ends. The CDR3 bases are TGTGCCAGCAGTGAAACCCGGGCGACTAATGAAAAACTGTTTTTT. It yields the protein CASSETRATNEKLFF.

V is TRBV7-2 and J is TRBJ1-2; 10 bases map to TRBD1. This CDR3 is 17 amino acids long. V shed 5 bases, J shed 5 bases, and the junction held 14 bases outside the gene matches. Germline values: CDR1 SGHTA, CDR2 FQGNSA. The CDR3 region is CASSHAGQGPRGYGYTF. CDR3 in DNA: TGTGCCAGCAGCCATGCGGGACAGGGGCCCCGAGGATATGGCTACACCTTC.

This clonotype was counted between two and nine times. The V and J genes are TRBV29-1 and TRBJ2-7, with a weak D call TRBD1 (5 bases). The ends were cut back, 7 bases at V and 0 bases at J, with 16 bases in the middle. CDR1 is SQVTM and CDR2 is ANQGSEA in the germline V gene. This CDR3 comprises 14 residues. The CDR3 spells CSASGPTGSYEQYF. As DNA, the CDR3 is TGCAGCGCTTCTGGACCCACAGGCTCCTACGAGCAGTACTTC.

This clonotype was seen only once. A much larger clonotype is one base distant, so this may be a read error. The CDR3: CASSFRDLGAEAFF. The CDR3 DNA reads TGTGCCAGCAGTTTCCGGGACCTGGGCGCTGAAGCTTTCTTT. V gene TRBV27 combines with J gene TRBJ1-1, with a tentative D call TRBD1 (5 bases). Per the germline V gene, CDR1 is MNHEY and CDR2 is SMNVEV (reference sequence). This CDR3 comprises 14 residues. V lost 3 bases, J lost 6 bases, and 14 bases lay in between.

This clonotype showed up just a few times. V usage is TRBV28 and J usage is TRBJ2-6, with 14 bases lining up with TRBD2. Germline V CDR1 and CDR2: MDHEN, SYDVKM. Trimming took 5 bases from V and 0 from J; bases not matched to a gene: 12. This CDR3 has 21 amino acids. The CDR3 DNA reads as TGTGCCAGCAGTCCTTTCCCCGGGACTAGCGGGAGTAGCTCTGGGGCCAACGTCCTGACTTTC. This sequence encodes CASSPFPGTSGSSSGANVLTF.

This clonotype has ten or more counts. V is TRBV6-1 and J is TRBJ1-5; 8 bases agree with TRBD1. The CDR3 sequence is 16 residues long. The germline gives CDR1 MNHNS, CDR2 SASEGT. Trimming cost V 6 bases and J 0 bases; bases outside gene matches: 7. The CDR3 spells CASRTGTGPSNQPQHF. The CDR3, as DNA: TGTGCCAGCAGGACTGGGACAGGCCCTAGCAATCAGCCCCAGCATTTT.

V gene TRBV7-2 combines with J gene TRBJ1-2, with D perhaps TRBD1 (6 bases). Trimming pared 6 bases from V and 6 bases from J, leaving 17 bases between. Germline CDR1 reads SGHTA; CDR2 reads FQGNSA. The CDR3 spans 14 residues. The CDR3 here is CASSSDGGPDGYTF. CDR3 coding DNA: TGTGCCAGCAGTTCGGACGGGGGGCCGGATGGCTACACCTTC.

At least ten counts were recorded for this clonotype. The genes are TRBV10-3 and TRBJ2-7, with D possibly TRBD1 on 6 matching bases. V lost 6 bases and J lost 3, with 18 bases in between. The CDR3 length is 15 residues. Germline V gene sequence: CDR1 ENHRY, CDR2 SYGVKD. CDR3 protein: CAIRTGTNSLYEQYF. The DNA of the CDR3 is TGTGCCATCAGAACAGGGACCAACTCTCTCTACGAGCAGTACTTC.

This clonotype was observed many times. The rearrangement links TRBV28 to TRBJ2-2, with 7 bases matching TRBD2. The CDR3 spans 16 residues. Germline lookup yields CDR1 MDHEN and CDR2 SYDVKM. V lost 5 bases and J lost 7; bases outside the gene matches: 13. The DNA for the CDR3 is TGTGCCAGCAGTCCCTGGGGGGGAGGGACGGACGGGGAGCTGTTTTTT. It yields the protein CASSPWGGGTDGELFF.

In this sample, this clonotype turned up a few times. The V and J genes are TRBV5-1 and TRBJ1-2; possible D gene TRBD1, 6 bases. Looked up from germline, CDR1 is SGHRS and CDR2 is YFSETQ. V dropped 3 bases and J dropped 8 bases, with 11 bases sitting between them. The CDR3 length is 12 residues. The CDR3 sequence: CASSWAGEGYTF. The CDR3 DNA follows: TGCGCCAGCAGCTGGGCAGGGGAAGGCTACACCTTC.

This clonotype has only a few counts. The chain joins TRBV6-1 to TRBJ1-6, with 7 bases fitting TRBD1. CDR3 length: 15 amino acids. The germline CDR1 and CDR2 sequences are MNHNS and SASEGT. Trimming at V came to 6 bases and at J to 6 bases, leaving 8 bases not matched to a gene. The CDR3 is CASSFRQGVNSPLHF. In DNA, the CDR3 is TGTGCCAGCAGCTTTCGACAGGGTGTTAATTCACCCCTCCACTTT.

CDR3 in DNA: TGTGCCAGCAGCCACGACAGGTCGCTAGCCAAAAACATTCAGTACTTC. This codes for CASSHDRSLAKNIQYF. V is TRBV7-9 and J is TRBJ2-4; D might be TRBD1 (6 bases). The germline V gene has CDR1 SEHNR and CDR2 FQNEAQ (reference sequence). The CDR3 totals 16 residues. Trimming left V 5 bases short and J 0 bases short, with 14 bases between.

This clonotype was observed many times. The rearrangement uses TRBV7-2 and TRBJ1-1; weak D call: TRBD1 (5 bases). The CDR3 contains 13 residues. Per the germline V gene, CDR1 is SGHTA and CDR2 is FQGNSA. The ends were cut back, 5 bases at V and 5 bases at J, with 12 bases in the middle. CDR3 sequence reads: CASSTGSRTEAFF. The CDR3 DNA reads TGTGCCAGCAGCACAGGTAGTCGGACTGAAGCTTTCTTT.

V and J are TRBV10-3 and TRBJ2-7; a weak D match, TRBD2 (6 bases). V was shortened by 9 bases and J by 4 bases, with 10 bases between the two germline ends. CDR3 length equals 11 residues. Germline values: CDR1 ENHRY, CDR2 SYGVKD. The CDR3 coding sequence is TGTGCCATTAGGGCGGGGTACGAGCAGTACTTC. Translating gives CAIRAGYEQYF.

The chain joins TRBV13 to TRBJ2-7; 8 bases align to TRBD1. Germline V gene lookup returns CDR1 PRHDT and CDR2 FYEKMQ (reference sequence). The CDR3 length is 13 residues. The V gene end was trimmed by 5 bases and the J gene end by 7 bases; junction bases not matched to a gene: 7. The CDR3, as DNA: TGTGCCAGCAGCCGCCAGGGGGCAGGGGAGCAGTACTTC. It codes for CASSRQGAGEQYF.

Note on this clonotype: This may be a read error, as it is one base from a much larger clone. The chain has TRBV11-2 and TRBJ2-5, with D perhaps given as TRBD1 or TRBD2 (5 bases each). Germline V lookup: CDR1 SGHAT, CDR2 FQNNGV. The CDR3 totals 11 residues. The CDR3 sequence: CASRRKGTQHF. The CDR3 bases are TGTGCCAGCAGACGAAAGGGGACCCAGCACTTC.

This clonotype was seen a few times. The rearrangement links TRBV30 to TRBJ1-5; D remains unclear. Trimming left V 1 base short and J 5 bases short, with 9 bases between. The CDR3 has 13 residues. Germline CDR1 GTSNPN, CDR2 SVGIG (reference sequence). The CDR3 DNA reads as TGTGCCTGGAGTGGAGGAATGGATCAGCCCCAGCATTTT. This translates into CAWSGGMDQPQHF. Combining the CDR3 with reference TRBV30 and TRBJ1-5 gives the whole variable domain SQTIHQWPATLVQPVGSPLSLECTVEGTSNPNLYWYRQAAGRGLQLLFYSVGIGQISSEVPQNLSASRPQDRQFILSSKKLLLSDSGFYLCAWSGGMDQPQHFGDGTRLSIL.

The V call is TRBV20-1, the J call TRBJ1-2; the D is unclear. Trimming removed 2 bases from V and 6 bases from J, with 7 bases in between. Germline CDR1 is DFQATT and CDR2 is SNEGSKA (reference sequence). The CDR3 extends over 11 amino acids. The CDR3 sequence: CSARSRHGYTF. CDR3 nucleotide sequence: TGCAGTGCTAGATCCAGGCATGGCTACACCTTC.

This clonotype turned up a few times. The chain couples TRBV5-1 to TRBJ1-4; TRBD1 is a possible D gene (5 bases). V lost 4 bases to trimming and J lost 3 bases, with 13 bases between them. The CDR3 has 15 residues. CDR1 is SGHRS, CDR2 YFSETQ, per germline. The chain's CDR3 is CASSQRQNPNEKLFF. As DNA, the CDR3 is TGCGCCAGCAGCCAGCGACAGAATCCTAATGAAAAACTGTTTTTT. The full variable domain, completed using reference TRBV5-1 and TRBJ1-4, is KAGVTQTPRYLIKTRGQQVTLSCSPISGHRSVSWYQQTPGQGLQFLFEYFSETQRNKGNFPGRFSGRQFSNSRSEMNVSTLELGDSALYLCASSQRQNPNEKLFFGSGTQLSVL.

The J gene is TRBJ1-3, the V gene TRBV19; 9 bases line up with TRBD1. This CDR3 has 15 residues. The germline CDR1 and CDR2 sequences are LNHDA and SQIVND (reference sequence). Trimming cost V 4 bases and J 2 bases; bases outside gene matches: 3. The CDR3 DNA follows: TGTGCCAGTAGTACGGACAGGGGTGCTGGAAACACCATATATTTT. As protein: CASSTDRGAGNTIYF.

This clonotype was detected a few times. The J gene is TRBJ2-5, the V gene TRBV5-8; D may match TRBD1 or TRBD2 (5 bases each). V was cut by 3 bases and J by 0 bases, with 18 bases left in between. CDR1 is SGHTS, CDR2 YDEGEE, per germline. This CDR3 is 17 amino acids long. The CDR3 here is CASSSPGPGPDQETQYF. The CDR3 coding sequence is TGTGCCAGCAGCTCCCCGGGGCCGGGGCCGGACCAAGAGACCCAGTACTTC.

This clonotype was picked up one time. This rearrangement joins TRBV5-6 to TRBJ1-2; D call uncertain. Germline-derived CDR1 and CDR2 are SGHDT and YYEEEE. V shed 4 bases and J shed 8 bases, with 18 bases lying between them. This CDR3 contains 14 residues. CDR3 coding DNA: TGTGCCAGCAGCCCCTCGCCGGGCGCGCGGGGCTACACCTTC. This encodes CASSPSPGARGYTF.